Sequencing of this TCR beta chain was carried out in a study of blood T cell repertoires in COVID-19. Whole-study context: Samples of COVID-19 (acute and convalescent) were obtained from the United States, Italy and Spain. T cells, B-cell-depleted T cells, or PBMCs supplied cDNA or gDNA.

Germline V gene data show CDR1 as SGDLS and CDR2 as YYNGEE. The CDR3 has 13 amino acids. V dropped 6 bases and J dropped 5 bases, with 11 bases sitting between them. TCRdb's table, derived via immunoSEQ multiplex PCR, lists solely in-frame clones and lacks some. The profile shows a few hundred thousand clones, approximately 80% of them singletons. This rearrangement joins TRBV9 to TRBJ2-2, with D unclear. The receptor was derived from a woman between 50 and 59 years old with acute or convalescent COVID-19. Sequenced: peripheral blood. The CDR3: CASTLSKTGELFF. CDR3 nucleotides: TGTGCCAGCACTCTAAGTAAGACCGGGGAGCTGTTTTTT.